Presented here are 10 T cell receptor beta chains from one specimen sequenced in a study of tumor and adjacent non-tumor tissue in lung cancer. This sample's RNA came from whole unsorted tissue. Three rounds of nested PCR, following a modified ARM-PCR protocol, produced the TCRbeta library. TCRdb reprocessed the multiplex PCR reads with MiXCR, giving one entry per CDR3 protein. In the table there are about 76,000 distinct CDR3 sequences, about two thirds of which are singletons. The specimen sequenced was lung tumor tissue. The source of these receptors is a woman between 65 and 79 years old with non-small cell lung cancer.

This clonotype was observed once. The CDR3 loop reads CASSLALGGSSYEQYF. CDR3 DNA: TGTGCCAGCAGCTTGGCGTTGGGGGGTAGTTCCTACGAGCAGTACTTC. V gene TRBV5-6 combines with J gene TRBJ2-7; D might be TRBD2 (6 bases). CDR1 SGHDT and CDR2 YYEEEE come from the germline V gene. V dropped 0 bases and J dropped 1 base, with 14 bases sitting between them. The CDR3 is made up of 16 amino acids.

As for this clonotype: Sequence at one end of the junction differs from germline and may be a read error. The chain joins TRBV10-1 to TRBJ2-1, with 10 bases that match TRBD2. Germline V lookup: CDR1 WNHNN, CDR2 SYGVQD (reference sequence). The CDR3 contains 17 residues. The CDR3 region is CASIRLPSGRDYNEQLF. The DNA of the CDR3 is TGCGCCAGCATCAGGTTACCCAGCGGGAGGGACTACAATGAGCAGCTCTTC.

Worth noting for this clonotype: The junction departs from germline at one end; a sequencing error may be responsible. The rearrangement links TRBV6-5 to TRBJ1-5; maybe TRBD1 (5 bases). This CDR3 has 13 amino acids. CDR1 is MNHEY and CDR2 is SVGAGI in the germline V gene. CDR3 sequence reads: CARSYRRNQPQDF. The CDR3 DNA follows: TGTGCCAGGAGTTACAGGAGAAATCAGCCCCAGGATTTT.

This clonotype was seen a handful of times. The final CDR3 position lacks the conserved phenylalanine or tryptophan, pointing to a likely read error. CDR3 sequence (DNA): TGTGCCAGCAGCCAAACGACAGCCTACGAGCAGTACCTC. As protein: CASSQTTAYEQYL. The chain couples TRBV7-2 to TRBJ2-7; a possible D gene is TRBD1 (5 bases). CDR1 is SGHTA and CDR2 is FQGNSA in the germline V gene. The CDR3 loop spans 13 amino acids. Between the trimmed V and J ends, which lost 5 bases and 2 bases, there was a span of 10 bases.

The chain uses TRBV11-2 and TRBJ2-3; D remains ambiguous. Germline CDR1 and CDR2: SGHAT and FQNNGV. Trimming shortened V by 5 bases and J by 3 bases, and 9 bases separated the two germline ends. This CDR3 is 13 amino acids long. CDR3 bases: TGTGCCAGCAGCCCTTTAAGGACAGATACGCAGTATTTT. Its protein is CASSPLRTDTQYF.

Concerning this clonotype: The junction does not match germline at one end; this may be a read error. The chain employs TRBV5-1 and TRBJ2-5, with D tentatively TRBD1 (7 bases). Germline V gene lookup returns CDR1 SGHRS and CDR2 YFSETQ. The CDR3 covers 17 residues. The DNA of the CDR3 is TGCACCAGCAGCCTCTTGGGGGGCGCAGGGGGTAAAGAGACCCAGTACTTC. Its translation is CTSSLLGGAGGKETQYF.

This clonotype was recorded only once. Its ends do not fully match the called genes, so a read error is possible. The genes are TRBV29-1 and TRBJ2-2, with TRBD1 as a possible D gene (7 bases). Germline V CDR1 and CDR2: SQVTM, ANQGSEA. The CDR3 spans 14 residues. In DNA form, the CDR3 reads TGCAGCGTCGCCTCAGGGGGGCGGACCGGGGAGCTGCTTTTT. Translation gives CSVASGGRTGELLF.

Turning to this clonotype: The CDR3 end shows no conserved phenylalanine or tryptophan, and so a read error is likely. It is unclear where the CDR3 begins or ends on the DNA, so no DNA is shown, and the CDR3 is as TCRdb lists it. The chain is built from TRBV4-1 and TRBJ1-1; TRBD1, the table's D call, lacks a check against the DNA. The CDR3 is made up of 15 amino acids, end residues included. The germline V gene has CDR1 MGHRA and CDR2 YSYEKL. CDR3 residues: CASSLTTGYLTEALI.

The gene calls are TRBV10-2 and TRBJ2-5, with D unclear. Deletions cut 2 bases from V and 3 bases from J, with 10 bases between. The CDR3 is 14 amino acids. Germline loops: CDR1 WSHSY, CDR2 SAAADI. The CDR3 DNA sequence: TGCGCCAGCAGTGAGGACTTATTGGAAGAGACCCAGTACTTC. Translation: CASSEDLLEETQYF.

Note on this clonotype: At one end the junction does not follow the germline gene, possibly because of a read error. This chain uses TRBV14 with TRBJ2-2; D tentatively reads TRBD1 or TRBD2 (5 bases each). The CDR3 has 15 residues. The germline V gene has CDR1 SGHDN and CDR2 FVKESK. CDR3 sequence: CASSWGPPYTGELFF. CDR3 nucleotides: TGTGCCAGCAGCTGGGGACCTCCCTACACCGGGGAACTGTTTTTT.